Below are 25 T cell receptor beta chains sequenced from a single sample in a study of cytomegalovirus exposure and HLA in healthy donors. This table comes from immunoSEQ multiplex PCR, and its TCRdb copy is limited to in-frame clones, with some not included. This sample has over 150,000 clones, with 86% found just once. Sequencing used PBMCs. These receptors were obtained from a woman under 30 in good health and CMV-seronegative.

This chain's CDR3 is CAWISGGSEAFF. The CDR3 nucleotides read TGTGCCTGGATCTCGGGGGGGAGTGAAGCTTTCTTT. This chain connects TRBV30 to TRBJ1-1; D possibly corresponds to TRBD1 (5 bases). V was shortened by 4 bases and J by 7 bases, with 13 bases between the two germline ends. Germline V CDR1 and CDR2: GTSNPN, SVGIG (reference sequence). CDR3 size: 12 residues. Full variable domain (missing parts from reference TRBV30 and TRBJ1-1): SQTIHQWPATLVQPVGSPLSLECTVEGTSNPNLYWYRQAAGRGLQLLFYSVGIGQISSEVPQNLSASRPQDRQFILSSKKLLLSDSGFYLCAWISGGSEAFFGQGTRLTVV.

The V gene is TRBV10-2, the J gene TRBJ2-1, with TRBD2 matching 11 bases. CDR1 and CDR2 (germline): WSHSY, SAAADI. CDR3 size: 17 residues. J was trimmed by 0 bases and V by 8 bases; bases with no gene match: 9. CDR3 sequence: CASGGLAVSSSYNEQFF. For the CDR3, the DNA is TGCGCCAGCGGGGGACTAGCGGTAAGCAGCTCCTACAATGAGCAGTTCTTC.

The chain combines TRBV27 with TRBJ1-5; a weak D match, TRBD1 (5 bases). Trimming took 4 bases from V and 2 from J, leaving 15 bases between them. The CDR3 is 16 residues long. Germline V lookup: CDR1 MNHEY, CDR2 SMNVEV (reference sequence). CDR3 DNA sequence: TGTGCCAGCAGTTCGTCGGCCCGGGGGGGCAATCAGCCCCAGCATTTT. This codes for CASSSSARGGNQPQHF.

The rearrangement links TRBV11-2 to TRBJ2-7; D is perhaps TRBD2 (6 bases). Germline CDR1 SGHAT, CDR2 FQNNGV. Trimming cost V 6 bases and J 2 bases, with 14 bases left between them. The CDR3 runs to 14 residues. Written as DNA, the CDR3 is TGTGCCAGCAGAAGCAACGGGGGAACCTACGAGCAGTACTTC. This gives the protein CASRSNGGTYEQYF.

V gene TRBV2 combines with J gene TRBJ2-3, with 12 bases matching TRBD1. Unmatched junction bases numbered 5, after V lost 4 bases and J lost 6 bases. Germline CDR1 SNHLY, CDR2 FYNNEI. This CDR3 region has 15 residues. This CDR3 is CASSAGQGARDTQYF. The CDR3 DNA reads TGTGCCAGCAGTGCGGGACAGGGGGCGCGGGATACGCAGTATTTT.

The rearrangement links TRBV5-6 to TRBJ1-2; 7 nucleotides match TRBD1. The CDR3 loop spans 15 amino acids. V dropped 0 bases and J dropped 3; count of bases not matched to a gene: 5. Germline loops: CDR1 SGHDT, CDR2 YYEEEE. CDR3 region: CASSLGTGTDYGYTF. DNA for the CDR3: TGTGCCAGCAGCTTGGGGACAGGTACCGACTATGGCTACACCTTC.

This rearrangement joins TRBV27 to TRBJ2-7, with 7 bases identical to TRBD2. The germline gives CDR1 MNHEY, CDR2 SMNVEV (reference sequence). Trimming cost V 6 bases and J 7 bases; bases outside gene matches: 15. CDR3 length equals 15 residues. The CDR3 region has the DNA TGTGCCAGCAGACCTCGGGGCGGGGGTCCAGCGGAGCAGTACTTC. This codes for CASRPRGGGPAEQYF.

The gene calls are TRBV7-8 and TRBJ2-7; D unclear. CDR3 length: 12 residues. The germline V gene has CDR1 SGHVS and CDR2 FQNEAQ. V was cut by 2 bases and J by 5 bases, with 7 bases left in between. CDR3 sequence reads: CASSLNSDEQYF. CDR3 DNA: TGTGCCAGCAGCTTAAATTCCGACGAGCAGTACTTC.

V usage is TRBV27 and J usage is TRBJ1-4, with D maybe TRBD1 (6 bases). Germline loops: CDR1 MNHEY, CDR2 SMNVEV (reference sequence). This CDR3 region has 19 residues. V lost 1 base and J 0 bases, leaving 18 bases between the germline ends. CDR3 DNA sequence: TGTGCCAGCAGTTTATTCCCCATAAGGCAGGGGCCAACTAATGAAAAACTGTTTTTT. This codes for CASSLFPIRQGPTNEKLFF.

The rearrangement uses TRBV18 and TRBJ2-7, with 7 bases identical to TRBD2. CDR3 length: 14 residues. Germline loops: CDR1 KGHSH, CDR2 LQKENI. Trimming removed 1 base from V and 3 bases from J; junction bases left unmatched: 3. The CDR3 region has the DNA TGTGCCAGCTCACCACGGGGACTAATCTACGAGCAGTACTTC. Translation: CASSPRGLIYEQYF.

This clone was found many times. V usage is TRBV5-6 and J usage is TRBJ1-2, with D hard to call. CDR1 is SGHDT, CDR2 YYEEEE, per germline. The CDR3 is 16 amino acids. The V end lost 1 base, the J end lost 5 bases, and 18 bases lay between the germline ends. The CDR3 nucleotides read TGTGCCAGCAGCTTGCCTGGCGGACTCGGCCCGTATGGCTACACCTTC. Translating it yields CASSLPGGLGPYGYTF.

V is TRBV2 and J is TRBJ2-7, with 8 positions matching TRBD2. The junction had 10 bases not matched to a gene; V was cut back by 11 bases and J by 4 bases. The length of the CDR3 is 13 residues. Germline CDR1 is SNHLY and CDR2 is FYNNEI. CDR3 protein: CALSGESNYEQYF. As DNA, the CDR3 is TGTGCCCTTAGCGGGGAATCCAATTACGAGCAGTACTTC.

This clone was seen a few times. The gene calls are TRBV6-5 and TRBJ2-7; no firm D call. The CDR3 contains 11 residues. V lost 7 bases to trimming and J lost 7 bases, with 11 bases between them. Germline assignment: CDR1 MNHEY and CDR2 SVGAGI. CDR3: CASTQSGEQYF. The DNA for the CDR3 is TGTGCCAGCACCCAATCGGGTGAGCAGTACTTC.

This rearrangement joins TRBV6-6 to TRBJ1-2; D remains ambiguous. CDR3 length equals 14 residues. Per germline, CDR1 MNHNY and CDR2 SVGAGI (reference sequence). V lost 7 bases, J lost 4 bases, and 16 bases lay in between. CDR3 DNA: TGTGCCAGCACTCCCACGGCCAGCGGCTATGGCTACACCTTC. Translating it yields CASTPTASGYGYTF.

The J gene is TRBJ1-2, the V gene TRBV7-2, with 11 nucleotides matching TRBD1. J was trimmed by 4 bases and V by 1 base; bases with no gene match: 14. The CDR3 is made up of 19 amino acids. CDR1 is SGHTA, CDR2 FQGNSA, per germline. The CDR3 reads CASSLVGGQGVPRSYGYTF. In nucleotides, the CDR3 is TGTGCCAGCAGCTTAGTTGGGGGACAGGGGGTTCCACGGAGCTATGGCTACACCTTC.

This clone was detected once. The gene calls are TRBV7-2 and TRBJ2-2; 11 positions match TRBD2. Germline V gene sequence: CDR1 SGHTA, CDR2 FQGNSA. The junction had 17 bases not matched to a gene; V was cut back by 5 bases and J by 6 bases. CDR3 length equals 19 residues. CDR3 DNA sequence: TGTGCCAGCAGCCCTCGACTAGCGGGGAGGATTAGTGAGTCCGGGGAGCTGTTTTTT. Protein: CASSPRLAGRISESGELFF.

The chain links TRBV7-2 to TRBJ1-4, with unresolved D. This CDR3 spans 12 amino acids. The V end lost 4 bases, the J end lost 8 bases, and 8 bases lay between the germline ends. Germline V gene lookup returns CDR1 SGHTA and CDR2 FQGNSA. CDR3 nucleotides: TGTGCCAGCAGCTCACAAAGAGAAAAACTGTTTTTT. Translating gives CASSSQREKLFF. Combining the CDR3 with reference TRBV7-2 and TRBJ1-4 gives the whole variable domain GAGVSQSPSNKVTEKGKDVELRCDPISGHTALYWYRQSLGQGLEFLIYFQGNSAPDKSGLPSDRFSAERTGGSVSTLTIQRTQQEDSAVYLCASSSQREKLFFGSGTQLSVL.

The CDR3 loop reads CASSLGPSSYEQYF. Written as DNA, the CDR3 is TGTGCCAGCAGCTTAGGTCCGAGCTCCTACGAGCAGTACTTC. The gene calls are TRBV7-2 and TRBJ2-7; D is unclear. With 1 base removed from V and 0 bases from J, the gap between germline ends came to 7 bases. The CDR3 consists of 14 residues. Germline CDR1 reads SGHTA; CDR2 reads FQGNSA.

The chain recombines TRBV7-2 with TRBJ2-1, with unresolved D. This CDR3 has 11 residues. CDR1 is SGHTA, CDR2 FQGNSA, per germline. Trimming removed 5 bases from V and 8 bases from J, with 7 bases in between. The CDR3 nucleotides are TGTGCCAGCAGCCTCTATGATGAGCAGTTCTTC. It translates to CASSLYDEQFF.

This clone is a singleton in its sample. CDR3 region: CASTSTEWGDYGYTF. The CDR3 DNA reads TGTGCCAGCACCTCGACCGAGTGGGGGGACTATGGCTACACCTTC. The gene calls are TRBV7-8 and TRBJ1-2, with D possibly matching TRBD1 (5 bases). V was clipped by 7 bases and J by 3 bases, with 18 bases between them. Germline-derived CDR1 and CDR2 are SGHVS and FQNEAQ. The CDR3 is made up of 15 amino acids.

The V gene is TRBV28, the J gene TRBJ1-5; 7 positions match TRBD1. Germline V lookup: CDR1 MDHEN, CDR2 SYDVKM. Trimming at V came to 6 bases and at J to 5 bases, leaving 19 bases not matched to a gene. The CDR3 is made up of 18 amino acids. The CDR3 nucleotides are TGTGCCAGCAGGCGCTCGGGACAGCTCAATCAGGATTATCAGCCCCAGCATTTT. It translates to CASRRSGQLNQDYQPQHF.

The chain is built from TRBV19 and TRBJ1-5; TRBD1 is a possible D gene (5 bases). Trimming removed 1 base at V and 3 bases at J, with 16 bases between. Looked up from germline, CDR1 is LNHDA and CDR2 is SQIVND (reference sequence). This CDR3 comprises 17 residues. The CDR3 loop reads CASSIAFRVGNNQPQHF. The CDR3 coding sequence is TGTGCCAGTAGTATAGCGTTCAGGGTGGGGAACAATCAGCCCCAGCATTTT.

The V and J genes are TRBV4-3 and TRBJ2-1; TRBD1 is a possible D gene (5 bases). The germline V and J ends were trimmed by 0 bases and 3 bases, with 12 bases remaining between them. CDR3 length equals 16 residues. From germline, CDR1 is LGHNA and CDR2 YSLEER. CDR3 residues: CASSQDSRGFYNEQFF. CDR3 DNA: TGCGCCAGCAGCCAAGATAGTAGGGGCTTCTACAATGAGCAGTTCTTC.

The rearrangement links TRBV5-6 to TRBJ2-7; 7 nucleotides agree with TRBD1. The CDR3 loop spans 13 amino acids. Looked up from germline, CDR1 is SGHDT and CDR2 is YYEEEE. The V and J ends lost 1 base and 6 bases, in that order; junction bases with no gene match: 4. The CDR3 DNA sequence: TGTGCCAGCAGCTTGCCCGGGACAGCCGAGCAGTACTTC. Translation: CASSLPGTAEQYF.

The chain uses TRBV29-1 and TRBJ2-7, with D uncertain. The ends were cut back, 0 bases at V and 5 bases at J, with 11 bases in the middle. The CDR3 covers 13 residues. The germline V gene encodes CDR1 SQVTM and CDR2 ANQGSEA. CDR3 sequence (DNA): TGCAGCGTTGAAGATCGAGGTTACAACGAGCAGTACTTC. As protein: CSVEDRGYNEQYF.